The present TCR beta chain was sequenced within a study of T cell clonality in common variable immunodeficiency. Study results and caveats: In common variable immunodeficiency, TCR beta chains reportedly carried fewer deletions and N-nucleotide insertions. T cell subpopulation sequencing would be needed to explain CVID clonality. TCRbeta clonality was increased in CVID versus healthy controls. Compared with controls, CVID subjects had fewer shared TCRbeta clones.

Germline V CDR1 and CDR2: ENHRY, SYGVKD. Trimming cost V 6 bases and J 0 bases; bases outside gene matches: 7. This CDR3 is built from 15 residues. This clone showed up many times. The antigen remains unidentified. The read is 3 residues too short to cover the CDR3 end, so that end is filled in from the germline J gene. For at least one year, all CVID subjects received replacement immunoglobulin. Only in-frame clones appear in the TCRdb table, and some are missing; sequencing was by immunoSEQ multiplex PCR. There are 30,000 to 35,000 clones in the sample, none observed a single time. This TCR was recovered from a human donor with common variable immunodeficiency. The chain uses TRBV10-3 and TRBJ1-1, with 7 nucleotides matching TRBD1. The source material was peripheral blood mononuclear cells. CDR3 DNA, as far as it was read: TGTGCCATCAGGGGGGCGGACAGGATGAACACTGAA. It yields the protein CAIRGADRMNTE. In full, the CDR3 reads CAIRGADRMNTEAFF.